This TCR beta chain was recorded in a study of graft-versus-host responses after intestinal transplantation (dated by TCRdb to the early 2020s). Broadly, across the study: The transplants that recipients received were multivisceral, liver-intestinal, or isolated intestinal. Anti-thymocyte globulin induction was given to all recipients, followed by maintenance tacrolimus and steroids for approximately three years. Bulk TCR-beta CDR3 sequencing was used to track graft-versus-host and host-versus-graft alloreactive T cell clones in the graft, circulation and bone marrow after intestinal transplantation. Alloreactive clones were identified by sequencing pre-transplant mixed lymphocyte reaction products and comparing them with unstimulated pre-transplant donor and recipient T cells. Of the 20 to 25 intestinal transplant recipients enrolled in the cohort, one of whom was a retransplant, 3 patients without pretransplant specimens were excluded. A peak of at least 4% donor T cells among recipient peripheral blood mononuclear cells was the definition used for donor T cell macrochimerism. Rather than being sequenced by the commercial service, samples from a few later patients were sequenced in-house on an Illumina MiSeq and processed with MiXCR. Points the paper makes about the study in general: GvH clones turned up in recipient bone marrow, with some appearing earlier in ileal mucosa or blood, a pattern consistent with an intestinal mucosal origin. Early after transplant, declines in HvG clones were associated with peak levels of circulating GvH clones. The conclusions were limited by the relatively low number and heterogeneity of the intestinal transplant patients. High GvH to HvG T cell clonal ratios were observed in the allografts of patients with donor T cell macrochimerism.

The time point tag for this specimen amounts to: cells obtained before transplantation from donor or recipient. CD3+CD4+ and CD3+CD8+ populations were FACS-sorted from unstimulated pre-transplant donor and recipient cells taken from spleen or lymph nodes. Libraries were constructed by the immunoSEQ multiplex PCR assay. For most patients, genomic DNA was isolated with the Qiagen DNeasy Blood and Tissue Kit and shipped frozen to Adaptive Biotechnologies for TCR sequencing. Adaptive Biotechnologies carried out high-throughput TCR-beta CDR3 sequencing of genomic DNA for most patients. Per the authors' processing: Adaptive's ImmunoSEQ software supplied the TCR sequencing data for 18 patients, while MiXCR and VDJtools were used to process a few other patients. To correct CD4 versus CD8 sorting errors, sequences present in both subsets at a frequency ratio below 5:1 were removed. CDR3 nucleotide sequences shared between donor and recipient were removed because their origin could not be assigned. Alloreactive clones required at least 2-fold expansion over unstimulated cells and minimum CFSE-low frequency of 0.002% (template counts) or 0.001% (read counts). Clones were considered mappable if detected in sequenced pre-transplant spleen, lymph node, or MLR CFSE-low populations of the donor or recipient. The cumulative frequency of alloreactive clones was calculated as a percentage of all sequences, weighted by copy number. The table comes from immuneACCESS by way of TCRdb, which keeps in-frame sequences with V and J called. Part of the clones is missing from these tables; in studies checked, under half for an unresolved V gene and the rest for unknown reasons. The D gene and trimming were derived from the DNA, and the V and J assignments and clone size from that table. The sample table lists tens of thousands of clones, 85% to 95% of them with a count of one. 1.5% to 2% of the sample is in the top ten clones.

The CDR3 contains 14 residues, cysteine and phenylalanine counted. Only the CDR3 DNA stays, 42 bases, in frame from base 1. The germline V gene (reference sequence) provides CDR1 MNHEY and CDR2 SMNVEV. Cut back by 5 bases and 2 bases, the V and J ends lie 11 bases apart. This clone has a single count. This receptor's antigen is unknown. No much larger clone is present one base from it, and per-base qualities are unavailable. The starting material was unstimulated CD8+ T cells sorted from spleen or lymph node cells, obtained before intestinal transplant. The chain uses TRBV27 and TRBJ2-3, with no confidently assigned D gene. The TCR originated in a human donor who received an intestinal transplant. The CDR3 protein is CASSLTSYTDTQYF. The nucleotide sequence reads TGTGCCAGCAGTCTGACATCTTACACAGATACGCAGTATTTT.